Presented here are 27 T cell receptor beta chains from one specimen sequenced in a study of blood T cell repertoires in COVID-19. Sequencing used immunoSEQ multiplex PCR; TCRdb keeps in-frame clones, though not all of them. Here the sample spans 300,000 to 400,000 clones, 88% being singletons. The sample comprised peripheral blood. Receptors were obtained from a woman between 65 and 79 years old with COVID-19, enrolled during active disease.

In nucleotides, the CDR3 is TGTGCCAGCAGCATACGACTAGCGGGGAGCACAGATACGCAGTATTTT. The encoded protein is CASSIRLAGSTDTQYF. The chain uses TRBV3-1 (or the pseudogene TRBV3-2) and TRBJ2-3, with TRBD2 matching 11 bases. The V segment lost 5 bases and the J segment 0 bases; nucleotides outside the gene matches: 4. The CDR3 is 16 residues long. Germline values: CDR1 LGHDT, CDR2 YNNKEL (reference sequence).

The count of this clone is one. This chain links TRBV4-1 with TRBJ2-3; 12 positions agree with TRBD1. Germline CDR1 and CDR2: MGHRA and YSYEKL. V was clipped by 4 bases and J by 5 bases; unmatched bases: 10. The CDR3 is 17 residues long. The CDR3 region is CASSPTGTGGAGDTQYF. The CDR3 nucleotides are TGCGCCAGCAGCCCCACCGGGACAGGGGGCGCGGGAGATACGCAGTATTTT.

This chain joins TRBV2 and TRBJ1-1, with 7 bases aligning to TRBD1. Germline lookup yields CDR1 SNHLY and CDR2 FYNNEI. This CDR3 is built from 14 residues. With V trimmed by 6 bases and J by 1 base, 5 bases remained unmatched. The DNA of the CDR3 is TGTGCCAGCAGCGAACAGGGGTCGAACACTGAAGCTTTCTTT. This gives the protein CASSEQGSNTEAFF.

The CDR3 nucleotides are TGTGCCAGCAGTTTAGGCAAAGTCGGGAATCAGCCCCAGCATTTT. As protein: CASSLGKVGNQPQHF. The rearrangement links TRBV28 to TRBJ1-5; D is unclear. CDR1 and CDR2 from the germline V gene are MDHEN and SYDVKM. The length of the CDR3 is 15 residues. With 2 bases removed from V and 4 bases from J, the gap between germline ends came to 12 bases.

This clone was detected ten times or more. CDR3 DNA sequence: TGCGCCAGCAGCCATTCCTCGACAGGTGAAGCTTTCTTT. This encodes CASSHSSTGEAFF. J is TRBJ1-1 and V is TRBV4-1, with D maybe TRBD1 (6 bases). Trimming stripped 3 bases from V and 7 bases from J, with 12 bases between. The length of the CDR3 is 13 residues. Germline V gene data show CDR1 as MGHRA and CDR2 as YSYEKL.

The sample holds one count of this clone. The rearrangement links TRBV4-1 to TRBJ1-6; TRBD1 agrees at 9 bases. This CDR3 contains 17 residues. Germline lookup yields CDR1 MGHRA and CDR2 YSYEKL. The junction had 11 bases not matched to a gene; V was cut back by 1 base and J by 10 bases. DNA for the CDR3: TGCGCCAGCAGCCAAGGGGGGTCGGGACAGGGTTACTCACCCCTCCACTTT. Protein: CASSQGGSGQGYSPLHF.

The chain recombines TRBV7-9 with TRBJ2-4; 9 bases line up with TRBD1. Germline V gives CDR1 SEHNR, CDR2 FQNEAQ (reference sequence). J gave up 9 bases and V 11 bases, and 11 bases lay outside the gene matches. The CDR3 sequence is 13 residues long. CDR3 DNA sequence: TGTGCCCTCGAAGAACAGGGGGCATCCATTCAGTACTTC. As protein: CALEEQGASIQYF.

The CDR3 nucleotides read TGTGCCAGCAGCTCGCACTGGGGCTACACCTTC. Its translation is CASSSHWGYTF. The V gene is TRBV11-2, the J gene TRBJ1-2; no reliable D call. The CDR3 runs 11 residues. Trimming removed 4 bases at V and 8 bases at J, with 8 bases between. Germline loops: CDR1 SGHAT, CDR2 FQNNGV.

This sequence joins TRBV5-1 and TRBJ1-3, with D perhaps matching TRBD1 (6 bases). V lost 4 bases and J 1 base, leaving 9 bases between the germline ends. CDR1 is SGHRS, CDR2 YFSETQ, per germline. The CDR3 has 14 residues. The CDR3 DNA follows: TGCGCCAGCAGCCGGACAGTGTCTGGAAACACCATATATTTT. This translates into CASSRTVSGNTIYF.

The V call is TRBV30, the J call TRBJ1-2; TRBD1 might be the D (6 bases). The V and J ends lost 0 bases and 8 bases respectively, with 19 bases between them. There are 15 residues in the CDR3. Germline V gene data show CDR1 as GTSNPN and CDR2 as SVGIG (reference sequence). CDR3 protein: CAWSVRSLSGVGYTF. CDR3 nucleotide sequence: TGTGCCTGGAGTGTACGATCCCTATCAGGGGTGGGCTACACCTTC. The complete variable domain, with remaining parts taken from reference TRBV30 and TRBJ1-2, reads SQTIHQWPATLVQPVGSPLSLECTVEGTSNPNLYWYRQAAGRGLQLLFYSVGIGQISSEVPQNLSASRPQDRQFILSSKKLLLSDSGFYLCAWSVRSLSGVGYTFGSGTRLTVV.

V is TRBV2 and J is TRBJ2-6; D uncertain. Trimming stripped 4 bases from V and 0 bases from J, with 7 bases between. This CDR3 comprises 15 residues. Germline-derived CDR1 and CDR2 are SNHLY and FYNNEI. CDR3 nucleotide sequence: TGTGCCAGCAGTGGTGACTCCTCTGGGGCCAACGTCCTGACTTTC. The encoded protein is CASSGDSSGANVLTF.

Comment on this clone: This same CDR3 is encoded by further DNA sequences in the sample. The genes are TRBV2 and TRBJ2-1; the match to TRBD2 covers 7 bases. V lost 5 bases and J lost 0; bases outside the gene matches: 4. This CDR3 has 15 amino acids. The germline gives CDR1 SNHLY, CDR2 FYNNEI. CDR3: CASSSSGSSYNEQFF. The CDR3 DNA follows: TGTGCCAGCAGTTCTAGCGGTTCCTCCTACAATGAGCAGTTCTTC.

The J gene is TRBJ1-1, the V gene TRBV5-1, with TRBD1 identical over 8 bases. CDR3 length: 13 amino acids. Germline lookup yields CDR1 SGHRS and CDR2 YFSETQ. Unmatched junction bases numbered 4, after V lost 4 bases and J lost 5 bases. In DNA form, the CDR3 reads TGCGCCAGCAGCACAGGGGGTCGGACTGAAGCTTTCTTT. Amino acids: CASSTGGRTEAFF.

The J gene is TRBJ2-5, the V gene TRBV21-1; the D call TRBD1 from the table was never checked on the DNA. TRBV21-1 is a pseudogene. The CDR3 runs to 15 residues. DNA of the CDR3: TGTGCCAGCAGCAACGGGACAGGGGGCGGAGAGACCCAGTACTTC. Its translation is CASSNGTGGGETQYF.

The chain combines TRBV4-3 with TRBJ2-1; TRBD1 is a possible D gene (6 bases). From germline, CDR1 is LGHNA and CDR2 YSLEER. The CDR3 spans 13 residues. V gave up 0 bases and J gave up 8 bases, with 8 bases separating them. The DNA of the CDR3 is TGCGCCAGCAGCCAAGAAGGGGGTCATGAGCAGTTCTTC. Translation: CASSQEGGHEQFF.

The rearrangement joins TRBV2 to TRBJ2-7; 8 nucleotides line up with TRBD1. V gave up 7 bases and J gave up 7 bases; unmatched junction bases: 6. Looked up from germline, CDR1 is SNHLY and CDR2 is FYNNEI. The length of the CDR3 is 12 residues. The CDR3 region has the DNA TGTGCCAGCACTGGGACAGGAGGGGAGCAGTACTTC. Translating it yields CASTGTGGEQYF.

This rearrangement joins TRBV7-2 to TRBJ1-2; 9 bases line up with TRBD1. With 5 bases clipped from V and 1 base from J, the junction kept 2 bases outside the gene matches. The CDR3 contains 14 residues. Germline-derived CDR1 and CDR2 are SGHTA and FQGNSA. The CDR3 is CASSVTGGNYGYTF. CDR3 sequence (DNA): TGTGCCAGCAGCGTGACAGGGGGTAACTATGGCTACACCTTC.

CDR3 sequence reads: CASSETRNTEAFF. The CDR3 coding sequence is TGTGCCAGCAGTGAAACAAGGAACACTGAAGCTTTCTTT. J is TRBJ1-1 and V is TRBV2; D is uncertain. The CDR3 is 13 amino acids. The germline CDR1 and CDR2 sequences are SNHLY and FYNNEI. V was shortened by 2 bases and J by 1 base, with 5 bases between the two germline ends.

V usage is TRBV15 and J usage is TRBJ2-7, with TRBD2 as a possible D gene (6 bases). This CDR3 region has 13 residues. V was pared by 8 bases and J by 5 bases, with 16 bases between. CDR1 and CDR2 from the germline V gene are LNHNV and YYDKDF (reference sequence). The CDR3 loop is CATGAEGSNEQYF. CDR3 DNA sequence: TGTGCCACCGGGGCGGAGGGTTCCAACGAGCAGTACTTC. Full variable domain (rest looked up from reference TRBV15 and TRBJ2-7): DAMVIQNPRYQVTQFGKPVTLSCSQTLNHNVMYWYQQKSSQAPKLLFHYYDKDFNNEADTPDNFQSRRPNTSFCFLDIRSPGLGDTAMYLCATGAEGSNEQYFGPGTRLTVT.

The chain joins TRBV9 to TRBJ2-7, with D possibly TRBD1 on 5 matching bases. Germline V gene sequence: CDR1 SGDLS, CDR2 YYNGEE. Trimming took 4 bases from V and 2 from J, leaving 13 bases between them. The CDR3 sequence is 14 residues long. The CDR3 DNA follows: TGTGCCAGCAGCCTAGGCGACAGACCCTACGAGCAGTACTTC. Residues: CASSLGDRPYEQYF.

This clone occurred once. In DNA form, the CDR3 reads TGTGCCAGTATTGACAGCGTGAACACTGAAGCTTTCTTT. Encoded protein: CASIDSVNTEAFF. This sequence joins TRBV19 and TRBJ1-1, with D possibly TRBD1 on 5 matching bases. Trimming took 7 bases from V and 0 from J, leaving 9 bases between them. The CDR3 sequence is 13 residues long. In germline, CDR1 is LNHDA, CDR2 SQIVND (reference sequence).

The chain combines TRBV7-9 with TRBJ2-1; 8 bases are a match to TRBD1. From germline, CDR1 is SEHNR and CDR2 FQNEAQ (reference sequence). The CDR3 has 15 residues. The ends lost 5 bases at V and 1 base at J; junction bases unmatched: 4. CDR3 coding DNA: TGTGCCAGCAGCCCTACAGGGGGTTCCTACAATGAGCAGTTCTTC. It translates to CASSPTGGSYNEQFF.

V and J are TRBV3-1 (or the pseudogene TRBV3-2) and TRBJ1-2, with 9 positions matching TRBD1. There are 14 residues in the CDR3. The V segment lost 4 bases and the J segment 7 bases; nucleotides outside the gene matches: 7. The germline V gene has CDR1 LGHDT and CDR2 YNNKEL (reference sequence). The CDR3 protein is CASSPTGGSAGYTF. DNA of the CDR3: TGTGCCAGCAGCCCAACAGGGGGCTCAGCTGGCTACACCTTC.

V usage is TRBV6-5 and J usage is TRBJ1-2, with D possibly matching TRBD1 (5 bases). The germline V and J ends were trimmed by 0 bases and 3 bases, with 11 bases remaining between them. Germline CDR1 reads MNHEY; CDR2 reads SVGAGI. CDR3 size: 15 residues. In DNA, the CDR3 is TGTGCCAGCAGTTACTCGTGGACGGGGGACTATGGCTACACCTTC. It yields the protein CASSYSWTGDYGYTF.

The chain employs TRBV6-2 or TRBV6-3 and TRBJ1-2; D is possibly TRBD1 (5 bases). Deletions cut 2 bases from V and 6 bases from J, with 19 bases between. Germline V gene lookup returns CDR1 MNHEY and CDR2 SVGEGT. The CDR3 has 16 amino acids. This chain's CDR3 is CASSYPGEPGGDGYTF. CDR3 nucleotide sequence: TGTGCCAGCAGTTACCCAGGCGAGCCAGGAGGGGATGGCTACACCTTC.

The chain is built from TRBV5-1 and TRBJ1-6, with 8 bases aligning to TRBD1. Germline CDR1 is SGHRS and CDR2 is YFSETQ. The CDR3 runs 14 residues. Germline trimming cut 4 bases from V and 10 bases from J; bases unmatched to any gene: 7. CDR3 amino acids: CASSTTGEGSPLHF. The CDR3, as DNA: TGCGCCAGCAGCACGACAGGGGAGGGATCACCCCTCCACTTT. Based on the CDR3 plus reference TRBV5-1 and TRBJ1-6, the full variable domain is KAGVTQTPRYLIKTRGQQVTLSCSPISGHRSVSWYQQTPGQGLQFLFEYFSETQRNKGNFPGRFSGRQFSNSRSEMNVSTLELGDSALYLCASSTTGEGSPLHFGNGTRLTVT.

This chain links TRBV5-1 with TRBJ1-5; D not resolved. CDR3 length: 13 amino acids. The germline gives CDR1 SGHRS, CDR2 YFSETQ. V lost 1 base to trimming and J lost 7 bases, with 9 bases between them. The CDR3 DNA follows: TGCGCCAGCAGCTTGTGGGGAGGGCAGCCCCAGCATTTT. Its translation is CASSLWGGQPQHF.